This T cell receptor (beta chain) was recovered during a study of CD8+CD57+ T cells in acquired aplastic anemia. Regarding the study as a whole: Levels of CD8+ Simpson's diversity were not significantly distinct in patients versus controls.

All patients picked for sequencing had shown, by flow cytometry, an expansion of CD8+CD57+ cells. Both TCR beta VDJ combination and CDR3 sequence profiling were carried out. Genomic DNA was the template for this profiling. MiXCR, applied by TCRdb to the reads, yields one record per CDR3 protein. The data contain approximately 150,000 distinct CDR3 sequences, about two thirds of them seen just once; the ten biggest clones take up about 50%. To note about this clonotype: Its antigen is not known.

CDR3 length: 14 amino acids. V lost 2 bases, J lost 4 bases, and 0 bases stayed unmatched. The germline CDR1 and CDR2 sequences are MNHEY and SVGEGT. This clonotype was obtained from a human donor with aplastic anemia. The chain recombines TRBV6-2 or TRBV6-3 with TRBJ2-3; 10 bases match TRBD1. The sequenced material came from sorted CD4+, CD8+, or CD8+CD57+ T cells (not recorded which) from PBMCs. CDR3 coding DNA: TGTGCCAGCAGTTACGGGACAGGGGCAGATACGCAGTATTTT. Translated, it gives CASSYGTGADTQYF.